One sample yielded the 25 T cell receptor beta chains listed below, sequenced in a study of graft-versus-host responses after intestinal transplantation. TCRdb keeps only in-frame clones here, not all; method: immunoSEQ multiplex PCR. The sample lists about 54,000 clones, more than 80% occurring once. The source material was PBMCs, sampled nearly 670 days after intestinal transplant. These receptors were collected from a human patient who received an intestinal transplant, so some T cells may come from the graft donor.

The V call is TRBV27, the J call TRBJ2-5; 9 positions agree with TRBD1. Judging by the DNA end, TRBJ2-7 fits better; the J call may be wrong. The CDR3 runs to 13 residues. Germline V CDR1 and CDR2: MNHEY, SMNVEV (reference sequence). In DNA, the CDR3 is TGTGCCAGCAGCCGGACAGGGGCCTACGAGCAGTACTTC. Its translation: CASSRTGAYEQYF.

This chain connects TRBV7-9 to TRBJ2-1, with 7 nucleotides matching TRBD1. Germline CDR1 SEHNR, CDR2 FQNEAQ (reference sequence). Trimming removed 5 bases from V and 5 bases from J; junction bases left unmatched: 9. The CDR3 runs to 15 residues. CDR3 protein: CASSHADRDDNEQFF. CDR3 DNA: TGTGCCAGCAGCCATGCCGACAGGGATGACAATGAGCAGTTCTTC.

This clone was seen once. The chain is built from TRBV15 and TRBJ1-4, with D possibly being TRBD1 (6 bases). This CDR3 comprises 15 residues. The V gene lost 6 bases and the J gene lost 4 bases, with 15 bases spanning the gap. In germline, CDR1 is LNHNV, CDR2 YYDKDF (reference sequence). The CDR3 spells CATSPIWTVNEKLFF. CDR3 nucleotides: TGTGCCACCAGTCCAATTTGGACAGTTAATGAAAAACTGTTTTTT. Combining the CDR3 with reference TRBV15 and TRBJ1-4 gives the whole variable domain DAMVIQNPRYQVTQFGKPVTLSCSQTLNHNVMYWYQQKSSQAPKLLFHYYDKDFNNEADTPDNFQSRRPNTSFCFLDIRSPGLGDTAMYLCATSPIWTVNEKLFFGSGTQLSVL.

The genes are TRBV29-1 and TRBJ2-7; the match to TRBD2 covers 7 bases. From germline, CDR1 is SQVTM and CDR2 ANQGSEA. CDR3 size: 14 residues. Trimming removed 1 base from V and 3 bases from J; junction bases left unmatched: 6. CDR3 region: CSVEGLGTNYEQYF. The CDR3 bases are TGCAGCGTTGAAGGGCTAGGGACTAACTACGAGCAGTACTTC.

The rearrangement uses TRBV19 and TRBJ1-6; D uncertain. The CDR3 consists of 16 residues. The germline V gene has CDR1 LNHDA and CDR2 SQIVND (reference sequence). Trimming left V 2 bases short and J 0 bases short, with 8 bases between. The CDR3 reads CASSIQKSSYNSPLHF. CDR3 bases: TGTGCCAGTAGTATACAGAAGAGCTCCTATAATTCACCCCTCCACTTT.

The rearrangement links TRBV7-9 to TRBJ2-7; D is perhaps TRBD1 or TRBD2 (6 bases each). Germline values: CDR1 SEHNR, CDR2 FQNEAQ (reference sequence). The V gene lost 1 base and the J gene lost 4 bases, with 17 bases spanning the gap. This CDR3 contains 16 residues. The CDR3 coding sequence is TGTGCCAGCAGCTTAGAGGGGCCGGGGGCAGTATACGAGCAGTACTTC. Translated: CASSLEGPGAVYEQYF.

This clone has a single count. V is TRBV7-9 and J is TRBJ2-7; TRBD1 is a possible D gene (6 bases). The CDR3 is made up of 15 amino acids. Germline V gene lookup returns CDR1 SEHNR and CDR2 FQNEAQ (reference sequence). Trimming stripped 2 bases from V and 2 bases from J, with 13 bases between. CDR3 protein: CASSLTGTLAYEQYF. The CDR3 DNA reads TGTGCCAGCAGCTTAACCGGGACACTCGCCTACGAGCAGTACTTC.

The chain combines TRBV18 with TRBJ2-3, with 10 bases aligning to TRBD1. Trimming at V came to 4 bases and at J to 5 bases, leaving 6 bases not matched to a gene. Germline V gives CDR1 KGHSH, CDR2 LQKENI. The CDR3 sequence is 15 residues long. As DNA, the CDR3 is TGTGCCAGCTCACGACAGGGGGCGATTTTAGATACGCAGTATTTT. Amino acids: CASSRQGAILDTQYF.

J is TRBJ2-7 and V is TRBV7-9; D is perhaps TRBD1 (5 bases). Per germline, CDR1 SEHNR and CDR2 FQNEAQ (reference sequence). The V end was cut by 3 bases, the J end by 2 bases, with 20 bases between. CDR3 length: 17 residues. The CDR3 nucleotides are TGTGCCAGCAGCTTGATATCCCCTGGGGCAGGAGCCTACGAGCAGTACTTC. Protein sequence: CASSLISPGAGAYEQYF.

This chain connects TRBV19 to TRBJ2-7; 8 bases are a match to TRBD2. This CDR3 contains 13 residues. Germline CDR1 LNHDA, CDR2 SQIVND (reference sequence). With 5 bases clipped from V and 6 bases from J, the junction kept 6 bases outside the gene matches. The CDR3 spells CASSGAGALEQYF. The CDR3 DNA reads TGTGCCAGTAGTGGAGCGGGGGCCCTCGAGCAGTACTTC.

The V call is TRBV5-1, the J call TRBJ2-7, with D perhaps TRBD1 (6 bases). The CDR3 runs 16 residues. V dropped 5 bases and J dropped 1 base, with 19 bases sitting between them. Germline lookup yields CDR1 SGHRS and CDR2 YFSETQ. For the CDR3, the DNA is TGCGCCAGCAGTTACACCGTGAATACAGGGTCCTACGAGCAGTACTTC. Protein product: CASSYTVNTGSYEQYF.

This chain connects TRBV7-9 to TRBJ2-1, with TRBD1 as a possible D gene (5 bases). Trimming took off 2 bases at V and 3 bases at J, with 20 bases between the two ends. CDR3 length: 18 amino acids. Germline V lookup: CDR1 SEHNR, CDR2 FQNEAQ (reference sequence). CDR3 in amino acids: CASSLPVVRTNLYNEQFF. Here the CDR3 DNA reads TGTGCCAGCAGCTTACCAGTCGTCAGGACAAACCTCTACAATGAGCAGTTCTTC.

CDR3 loop: CASSPRGDSTDTQYF. The DNA for the CDR3 is TGTGCCAGCAGTCCACGGGGGGATAGCACAGATACGCAGTATTTT. The V call is TRBV6-5, the J call TRBJ2-3, with 7 bases matching TRBD2. The germline CDR1 and CDR2 sequences are MNHEY and SVGAGI. V dropped 5 bases and J dropped 0; count of bases not matched to a gene: 5. The CDR3 runs to 15 residues.

The CDR3 loop is CASSVNSGSGNTIYF. The CDR3 DNA follows: TGTGCCAGCAGTGTTAATTCTGGCTCTGGAAACACCATATATTTT. The chain links TRBV2 to TRBJ1-3, with D unclear. The CDR3 is made up of 15 amino acids. Germline V gene lookup returns CDR1 SNHLY and CDR2 FYNNEI. V lost 4 bases and J lost 0, with 10 bases in between.

CDR3 region: CASNPTSLDYTQYF. In DNA, the CDR3 is TGTGCCAGTAACCCGACTAGCCTAGACTATACGCAGTATTTT. The chain has TRBV19 and TRBJ2-3, with TRBD2 matching 7 bases. Trimming took 7 bases from V and 7 from J; bases not matched to a gene: 11. The CDR3 runs 14 residues. Germline V gene data show CDR1 as LNHDA and CDR2 as SQIVND (reference sequence).

This clone has more than one count but fewer than ten. The chain couples TRBV2 to TRBJ2-3; 11 positions match TRBD2. This CDR3 has 15 residues. The germline gives CDR1 SNHLY, CDR2 FYNNEI. The V segment lost 7 bases and the J segment 4 bases; nucleotides outside the gene matches: 7. In nucleotides, the CDR3 is TGTGCCAGCAAAAGATTAGCGGGGGGGCCAGATACGCAGTATTTT. It is translated as CASKRLAGGPDTQYF. Full variable domain (remainder filled in from reference TRBV2 and TRBJ2-3): EPEVTQTPSHQVTQMGQEVILRCVPISNHLYFYWYRQILGQKVEFLVSFYNNEISEKSEIFDDQFSVERPDGSNFTLKIRSTKLEDSAMYFCASKRLAGGPDTQYFGPGTRLTVL.

The DNA for the CDR3 is TGTGCCAGCAGCGGCGGGACCTGGACAGGGGGTTTAGAAAAACTGTTTTTT. Translated: CASSGGTWTGGLEKLFF. The V gene is TRBV9, the J gene TRBJ1-4; 10 bases map to TRBD1. The V segment lost 3 bases and the J segment 8 bases; nucleotides outside the gene matches: 13. The CDR3 is 17 amino acids. Germline CDR1 SGDLS, CDR2 YYNGEE. The full variable domain, in which reference TRBV9 and TRBJ1-4 provide the parts outside the CDR3, is DSGVTQTPKHLITATGQRVTLRCSPRSGDLSVYWYQQSLDQGLQFLIQYYNGEERAKGNILERFSAQQFPDLHSELNLSSLELGDSALYFCASSGGTWTGGLEKLFFGSGTQLSVL.

The rearrangement links TRBV5-1 to TRBJ2-5, with a possible D match to TRBD2 (5 bases). Germline CDR1 and CDR2: SGHRS and YFSETQ. This CDR3 is built from 15 residues. The ends were cut back, 0 bases at V and 4 bases at J, with 13 bases in the middle. The CDR3 sequence: CASSLGLRAGETQYF. DNA of the CDR3: TGCGCCAGCAGCTTGGGGTTGCGGGCCGGAGAGACCCAGTACTTC.

The CDR3 coding sequence is TGTGCCAGCTCAGAGGGACTAGCGGCCACCTACGAGCAGTACTTC. Encoded protein: CASSEGLAATYEQYF. The V and J genes are TRBV18 and TRBJ2-7, with 11 bases that match TRBD2. Germline assignment: CDR1 KGHSH and CDR2 LQKENI. This CDR3 has 15 residues. V was clipped by 5 bases and J by 2 bases; unmatched bases: 5.

The chain links TRBV19 to TRBJ2-3; D call uncertain. Trimming stripped 5 bases from V and 0 bases from J, with 12 bases between. CDR3 length equals 15 residues. CDR1 and CDR2 from the germline V gene are LNHDA and SQIVND (reference sequence). The CDR3 nucleotides read TGTGCCAGTAGTTTGACTGGTGCTAGCACAGATACGCAGTATTTT. Protein product: CASSLTGASTDTQYF.

V and J are TRBV25-1 and TRBJ2-3; TRBD2 is a possible D gene (6 bases). Per germline, CDR1 MGHDK and CDR2 SYGVNS. This CDR3 has 16 residues. V lost 11 bases and J lost 2, with 23 bases in between. The CDR3 DNA reads as TGTGCCGGACTAAGGCGGGGACCCGCTCTCACAGATACGCAGTATTTT. It codes for CAGLRRGPALTDTQYF. The whole variable domain, remainder taken from reference TRBV25-1 and TRBJ2-3, is EADIYQTPRYLVIGTGKKITLECSQTMGHDKMYWYQQDPGMELHLIHYSYGVNSTEKGDLSSESTVSRIRTEHFPLTLESARPSHTSQYLCAGLRRGPALTDTQYFGPGTRLTVL.

The rearrangement links TRBV10-2 to TRBJ1-2; D is possibly TRBD1 (6 bases). Per the germline V gene, CDR1 is WSHSY and CDR2 is SAAADI. V dropped 4 bases and J dropped 2 bases, with 14 bases sitting between them. The CDR3 length is 15 residues. CDR3 sequence reads: CASSGSQGRNYGYTF. In nucleotides, the CDR3 is TGCGCCAGCAGTGGATCACAGGGCCGGAACTATGGCTACACCTTC.

This rearrangement joins TRBV7-7 to TRBJ2-5, with unresolved D. The CDR3 consists of 15 residues. Germline CDR1 reads SSHAT; CDR2 reads FNYEAQ (reference sequence). V was trimmed by 5 bases and J by 1 base, leaving 14 bases between them. The chain's CDR3 is CASSAGPTGQETQYF. CDR3 nucleotides: TGTGCCAGCAGCGCCGGTCCCACTGGCCAAGAGACCCAGTACTTC.

CDR3: CASSLSKLYGYTF. Written as DNA, the CDR3 is TGCGCCAGCAGCTTAAGCAAGCTCTATGGCTACACCTTC. The chain joins TRBV5-1 to TRBJ1-2; D gene ambiguous. The CDR3 has 13 amino acids. The ends were cut back, 2 bases at V and 4 bases at J, with 9 bases in the middle. Germline V gene lookup returns CDR1 SGHRS and CDR2 YFSETQ.

The chain couples TRBV9 to TRBJ2-7; D unclear. Trimming took off 4 bases at V and 3 bases at J, with 8 bases between the two ends. In germline, CDR1 is SGDLS, CDR2 YYNGEE. The CDR3 has 12 residues. In DNA form, the CDR3 reads TGTGCCAGCAGCTTAAACGGCTACGAGCAGTACTTC. Translated, it gives CASSLNGYEQYF.